This is a list of T cell receptor beta chains from one sample in a study of cytomegalovirus exposure and HLA in healthy donors. TCRdb's table, derived via immunoSEQ multiplex PCR, lists solely in-frame clones and lacks some. The table shows a few hundred thousand clones, with roughly 89% occurring only once. Material: PBMCs. The receptor source for this set is a woman aged 18-30 years in good health and CMV-seronegative. Each CDR3 is given with its conserved first and last residue. The D gene is left open where the match is weak. Only some rows state a clone size, as once, few, many or a class for expanded clones.

d_call cdr3_length j_call v_call clone_size cdr3_aa cdr3_nt
NA 14 TRBJ1-5 TRBV2 NA CASSAQGFHQPQHF TGTGCCAGCAGTGCTCAGGGTTTTCATCAGCCCCAGCATTTT
TRBD1 15 TRBJ2-2 TRBV15 few CATTRDREGPGELFF TGTGCCACTACCCGGGACAGGGAAGGGCCCGGGGAGCTGTTTTTT
TRBD1 18 TRBJ1-5 TRBV7-8 NA CASSMKTRDRGRNQPQHF TGTGCCAGCAGCATGAAGACCCGGGACAGGGGGCGCAATCAGCCCCAGCATTTT
TRBD1 13 TRBJ2-7 TRBV9 NA CASSARGKYEQYF TGTGCCAGCAGCGCCAGGGGGAAGTACGAGCAGTACTTC
TRBD2 14 TRBJ2-7 TRBV7-2 NA CASSQSGNSYEQYF TGTGCCAGCAGCCAAAGCGGGAACTCCTACGAGCAGTACTTC
TRBD2 12 TRBJ2-1 TRBV27 NA CASMGGGVEQFF TGTGCCAGCATGGGCGGGGGGGTTGAGCAGTTCTTC
NA 15 TRBJ1-1 TRBV6-1 NA CASTGGGYMNTEAFF TGTGCCAGCACGGGGGGAGGCTATATGAACACTGAAGCTTTCTTT
NA 15 TRBJ2-2 TRBV7-9 NA CASSLAQVRTGELFF TGTGCCAGCAGCTTAGCTCAGGTCCGAACCGGGGAGCTGTTTTTT
TRBD2 16 TRBJ2-5 TRBV5-1 few CASSPDSGGRSGTQYF TGCGCCAGCAGCCCTGATAGCGGGGGGAGAAGTGGGACCCAGTACTTC
TRBD2 19 TRBJ2-1 TRBV28 once CASSKPPRGRGGRYNEQFF TGTGCCAGCAGTAAGCCCCCCCGGGGGCGTGGCGGGAGGTACAATGAGCAGTTCTTC
TRBD2 16 TRBJ2-3 TRBV11-2 NA CASSPLKGRATDTQYF TGTGCCAGCAGCCCGTTGAAGGGGAGGGCAACAGATACGCAGTATTTT
TRBD1 15 TRBJ2-2 TRBV6-5 NA CASSYDRGSSGELFF TGTGCCAGCAGTTACGACAGGGGGTCGTCCGGGGAGCTGTTTTTT
NA 18 TRBJ2-1 TRBV7-3 NA CASSQSGPGTDPYNEQFF TGTGCCAGCAGCCAAAGCGGGCCTGGGACCGACCCCTACAATGAGCAGTTCTTC
TRBD1 13 TRBJ1-2 TRBV28 NA CASSRDRIYGYTF TGTGCCAGCAGTCGGGACAGAATCTATGGCTACACCTTC
TRBD1 15 TRBJ2-1 TRBV27 few CASSWGQSSYNEQFF TGTGCCAGCAGCTGGGGACAGAGCTCCTACAATGAGCAGTTCTTC
NA 14 TRBJ1-4 TRBV4-1 NA CASSQTATNEKLFF TGCGCCAGCAGCCAGACTGCAACTAATGAAAAACTGTTTTTT
NA 12 TRBJ1-5 TRBV19 NA CASTGEAQPQHF TGTGCTAGTACCGGGGAGGCACAGCCCCAGCATTTT
TRBD2 13 TRBJ2-7 TRBV6-5 few CASSSGGSYEQYF TGTGCCAGCAGCTCGGGGGGGTCCTACGAGCAGTACTTC
TRBD2 15 TRBJ2-7 TRBV4-1 once CASSQDGTSGYEQYF TGCGCCAGCAGCCAAGACGGGACTAGCGGCTACGAGCAGTACTTC
TRBD1 15 TRBJ2-3 TRBV6-4 NA CASSRTGGGTDTQYF TGTGCCAGCAGCCGGACAGGGGGCGGGACAGATACGCAGTATTTT
TRBD1 13 TRBJ2-1 TRBV6-1 NA CASSGRQGMGQFF TGTGCCAGCAGTGGCCGACAGGGGATGGGGCAGTTCTTC
NA 16 TRBJ1-2 TRBV2 NA CASSGSGTTIPGGYTF TGTGCCAGCAGTGGGTCCGGGACAACAATTCCTGGGGGCTACACCTTC
NA 15 TRBJ2-2 TRBV9 NA CASSYPVRVTGELFF TGTGCCAGCAGCTACCCGGTTCGAGTAACCGGGGAGCTGTTTTTT
NA 14 TRBJ2-1 TRBV28 NA CASNPADNSGEQFF TGTGCCAGCAACCCAGCTGATAATTCAGGAGAGCAGTTCTTC
TRBD1 18 TRBJ1-2 TRBV5-5 once CASSSTPMTGGEYYGYTF TGTGCCAGCAGCTCCACCCCAATGACAGGGGGCGAATACTATGGCTACACCTTC
NA 14 TRBJ2-5 TRBV7-9 NA CASSHAGMEETQYF TGTGCCAGCAGCCATGCGGGTATGGAGGAGACCCAGTACTTC
TRBD1 13 TRBJ1-5 TRBV7-3 NA CASSSDRDQPQHF TGTGCCAGCAGCTCTGACAGGGATCAGCCCCAGCATTTT
TRBD2 14 TRBJ2-3 TRBV7-3 NA CASSSSGGSDTQYF TGTGCCAGCAGCTCATCGGGAGGGTCAGATACGCAGTATTTT
TRBD1 15 TRBJ2-5 TRBV5-4 NA CASSPRQGTPETQYF TGTGCCAGCAGCCCACGACAGGGGACCCCAGAGACCCAGTACTTC
TRBD1 17 TRBJ2-2 TRBV5-1 NA CASSPEPGQGRTGELFF TGCGCCAGCAGCCCGGAGCCGGGACAGGGGCGAACCGGGGAGCTGTTTTTT
NA 18 TRBJ1-1 TRBV13 NA CASSLGDARAARNTEAFF TGTGCCAGCAGCTTAGGGGATGCCAGGGCTGCGCGGAACACTGAAGCTTTCTTT
NA 16 TRBJ1-5 TRBV6-1 NA CASSELATVNNQPQHF TGTGCCAGCAGTGAATTGGCAACAGTTAACAATCAGCCCCAGCATTTT
NA 17 TRBJ1-2 TRBV9 NA CASSAQERALLLYGYTF TGTGCCAGCAGCGCCCAGGAGCGGGCCCTACTTCTCTATGGCTACACCTTC
TRBD2 14 TRBJ2-6 TRBV2 NA CASERGPGANVLTF TGTGCCAGCGAGCGGGGTCCTGGGGCCAACGTCCTGACTTTC
NA 13 TRBJ2-7 TRBV9 NA CASSVENVGEQYF TGTGCCAGCAGCGTAGAGAACGTCGGGGAGCAGTACTTC
TRBD1 13 TRBJ1-2 TRBV2 NA CASSWGQNYGYTF TGTGCCAGCAGTTGGGGACAGAACTATGGCTACACCTTC
NA 16 TRBJ1-5 TRBV6-1 NA CASSEEAGLSNQPQHF TGTGCCAGCAGTGAAGAGGCAGGGTTGAGCAATCAGCCCCAGCATTTT
TRBD2 14 TRBJ2-3 TRBV11-3 NA CASSRGGAVETQYF TGTGCCAGCAGTCGCGGGGGGGCGGTTGAGACGCAGTATTTT
NA 15 TRBJ2-2 TRBV18 NA CASSFAAGGTGELFF TGTGCCAGCTCGTTTGCTGCGGGTGGAACCGGGGAGCTGTTTTTT
NA 16 TRBJ2-1 TRBV2 once CASSEEGGTSYNEQFF TGTGCCAGCAGTGAGGAGGGGGGGACCTCCTACAATGAGCAGTTCTTC
NA 14 TRBJ2-7 TRBV4-1 NA CASSQIQNTYEQYF TGCGCCAGCAGCCAGATACAGAACACCTACGAGCAGTACTTC
TRBD1 15 TRBJ2-7 TRBV6-5 NA CASSSTTGGIYEQYF TGTGCCAGCAGTTCCACGACAGGGGGCATTTACGAGCAGTACTTC
TRBD2 13 TRBJ2-5 TRBV28 NA CASRAGVGETQYF TGTGCCAGCAGAGCGGGAGTCGGGGAGACCCAGTACTTC
NA 12 TRBJ1-5 TRBV6-1 NA CASKLGGQPQHF TGTGCCAGCAAGCTGGGAGGCCAGCCCCAGCATTTT